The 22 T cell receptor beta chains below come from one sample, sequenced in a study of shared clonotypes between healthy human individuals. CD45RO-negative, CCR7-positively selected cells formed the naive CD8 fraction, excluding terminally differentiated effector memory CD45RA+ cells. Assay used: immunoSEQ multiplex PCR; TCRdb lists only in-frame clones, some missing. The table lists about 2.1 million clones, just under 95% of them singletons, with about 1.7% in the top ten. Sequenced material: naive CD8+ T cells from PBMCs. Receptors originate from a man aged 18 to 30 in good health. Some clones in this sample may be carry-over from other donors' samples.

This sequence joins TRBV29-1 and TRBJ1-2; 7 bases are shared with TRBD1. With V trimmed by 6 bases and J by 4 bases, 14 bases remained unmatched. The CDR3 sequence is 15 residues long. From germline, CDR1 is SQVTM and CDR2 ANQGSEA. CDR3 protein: CSVVGQQKHLYGYTF. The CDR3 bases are TGCAGCGTAGTGGGACAGCAAAAACACCTCTATGGCTACACCTTC.

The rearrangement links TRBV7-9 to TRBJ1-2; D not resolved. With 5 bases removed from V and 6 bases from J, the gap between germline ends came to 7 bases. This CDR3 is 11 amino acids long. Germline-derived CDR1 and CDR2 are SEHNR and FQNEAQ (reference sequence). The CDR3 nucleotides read TGTGCCAGCAGCGACTCTAATGGCTACACCTTC. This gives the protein CASSDSNGYTF.

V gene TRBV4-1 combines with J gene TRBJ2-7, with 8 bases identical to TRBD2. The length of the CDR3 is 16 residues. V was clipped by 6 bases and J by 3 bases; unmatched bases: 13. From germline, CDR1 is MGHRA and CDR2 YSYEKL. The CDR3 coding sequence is TGCGCCAGCAGATCCATAAGCGGGAGAGGGAGCTACGAGCAGTACTTC. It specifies CASRSISGRGSYEQYF.

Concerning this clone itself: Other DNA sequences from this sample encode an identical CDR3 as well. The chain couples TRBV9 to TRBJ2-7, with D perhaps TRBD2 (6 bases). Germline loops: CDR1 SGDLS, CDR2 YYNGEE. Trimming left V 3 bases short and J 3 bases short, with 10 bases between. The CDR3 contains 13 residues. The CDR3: CASSGSGGYEQYF. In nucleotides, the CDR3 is TGTGCCAGCAGCGGTTCCGGGGGCTACGAGCAGTACTTC.

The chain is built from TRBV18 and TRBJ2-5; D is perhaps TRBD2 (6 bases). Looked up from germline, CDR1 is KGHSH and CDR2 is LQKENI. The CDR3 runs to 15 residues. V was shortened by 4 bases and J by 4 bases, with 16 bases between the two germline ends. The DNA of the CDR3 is TGTGCCAGCTCACGGGGGGATCGGGGTCTAGAGACCCAGTACTTC. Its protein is CASSRGDRGLETQYF.

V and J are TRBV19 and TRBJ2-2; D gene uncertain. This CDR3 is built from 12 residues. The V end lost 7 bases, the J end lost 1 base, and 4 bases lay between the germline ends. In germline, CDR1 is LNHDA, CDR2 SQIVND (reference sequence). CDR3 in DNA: TGTGCCAGTACCAGGAACACCGGGGAGCTGTTTTTT. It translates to CASTRNTGELFF.

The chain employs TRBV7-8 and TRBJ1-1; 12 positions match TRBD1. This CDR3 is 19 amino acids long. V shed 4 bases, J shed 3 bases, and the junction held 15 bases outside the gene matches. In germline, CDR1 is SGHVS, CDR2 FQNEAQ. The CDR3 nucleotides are TGTGCCAGCAGCTCCTATCCTTCCGGGACAGGGGGCATTGACACTGAAGCTTTCTTT. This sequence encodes CASSSYPSGTGGIDTEAFF.

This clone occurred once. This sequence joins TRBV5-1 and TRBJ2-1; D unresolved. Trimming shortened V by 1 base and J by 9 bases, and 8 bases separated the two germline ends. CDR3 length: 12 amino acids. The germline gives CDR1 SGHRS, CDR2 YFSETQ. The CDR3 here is CASSLIRGEQFF. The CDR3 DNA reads TGCGCCAGCAGCTTGATCCGCGGTGAGCAGTTCTTC.

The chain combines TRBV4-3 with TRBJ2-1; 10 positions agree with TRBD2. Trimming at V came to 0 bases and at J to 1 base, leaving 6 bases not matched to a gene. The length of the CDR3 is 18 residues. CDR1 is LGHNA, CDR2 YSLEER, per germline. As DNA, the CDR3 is TGCGCCAGCAGCCAAGAGGGGCTAGCGGGAGAATCCTACAATGAGCAGTTCTTC. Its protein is CASSQEGLAGESYNEQFF.

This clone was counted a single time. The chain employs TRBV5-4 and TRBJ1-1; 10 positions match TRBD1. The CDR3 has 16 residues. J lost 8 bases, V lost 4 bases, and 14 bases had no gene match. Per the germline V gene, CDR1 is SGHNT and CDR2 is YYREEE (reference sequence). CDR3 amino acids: CASSPSFDRGRVEAFF. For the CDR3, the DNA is TGTGCCAGCAGCCCCTCTTTCGACAGGGGGCGCGTGGAAGCTTTCTTT.

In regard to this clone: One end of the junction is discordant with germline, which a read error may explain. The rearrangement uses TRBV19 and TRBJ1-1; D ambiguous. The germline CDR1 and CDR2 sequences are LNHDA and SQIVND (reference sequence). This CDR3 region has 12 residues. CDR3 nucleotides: TGTGCCAGTGAGGGTTTGAACATTGAAGCTTTCTTT. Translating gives CASEGLNIEAFF. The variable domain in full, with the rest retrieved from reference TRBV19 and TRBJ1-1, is DGGITQSPKYLFRKEGQNVTLSCEQNLNHDAMYWYRQDPGQGLRLIYYSQIVNDFQKGDIAEGYSVSREKKESFPLTVTSAQKNPTAFYLCASEGLNIEAFFGQGTRLTVV.

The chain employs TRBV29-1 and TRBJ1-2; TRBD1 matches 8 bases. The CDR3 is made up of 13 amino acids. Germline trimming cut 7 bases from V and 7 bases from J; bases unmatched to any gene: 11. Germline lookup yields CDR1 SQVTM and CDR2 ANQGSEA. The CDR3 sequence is CSALGTGGTGYTF. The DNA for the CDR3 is TGCAGCGCTCTCGGGACAGGTGGCACTGGCTACACCTTC.

The CDR3 sequence is CASSTRDGYYEQYF. DNA of the CDR3: TGTGCCAGTAGTACCCGGGACGGTTACTACGAGCAGTACTTC. The gene calls are TRBV19 and TRBJ2-7, with D possibly called TRBD1 or TRBD2 (5 bases each). The V and J ends lost 4 bases and 3 bases respectively, with 13 bases between them. The CDR3 is 14 amino acids. Germline CDR1 LNHDA, CDR2 SQIVND (reference sequence).

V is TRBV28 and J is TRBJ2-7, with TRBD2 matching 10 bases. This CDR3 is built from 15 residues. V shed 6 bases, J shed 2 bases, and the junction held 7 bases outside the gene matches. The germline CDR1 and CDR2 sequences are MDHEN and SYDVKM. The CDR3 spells CASSSQGLATYEQYF. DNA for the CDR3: TGTGCCAGCAGCTCCCAGGGACTAGCGACCTACGAGCAGTACTTC.

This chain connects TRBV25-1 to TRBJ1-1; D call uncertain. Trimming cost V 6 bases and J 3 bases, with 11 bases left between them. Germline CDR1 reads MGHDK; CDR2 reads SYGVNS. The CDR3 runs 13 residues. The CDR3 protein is CASSFIRDTEAFF. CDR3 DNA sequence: TGTGCCAGCAGCTTTATAAGGGACACTGAAGCTTTCTTT.

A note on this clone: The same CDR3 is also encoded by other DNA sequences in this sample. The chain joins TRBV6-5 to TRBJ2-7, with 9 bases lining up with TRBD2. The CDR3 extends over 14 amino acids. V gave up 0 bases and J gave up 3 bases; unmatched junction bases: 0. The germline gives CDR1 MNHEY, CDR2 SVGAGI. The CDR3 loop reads CASSYSTSGYEQYF. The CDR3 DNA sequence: TGTGCCAGCAGTTACTCGACTAGCGGCTACGAGCAGTACTTC.

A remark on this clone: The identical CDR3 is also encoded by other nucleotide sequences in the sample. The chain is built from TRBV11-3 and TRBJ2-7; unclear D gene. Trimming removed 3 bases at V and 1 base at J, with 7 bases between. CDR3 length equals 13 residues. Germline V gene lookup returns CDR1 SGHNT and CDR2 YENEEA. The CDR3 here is CASSLGRSYEQYF. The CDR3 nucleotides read TGTGCCAGCAGCTTGGGTAGATCCTACGAGCAGTACTTC.

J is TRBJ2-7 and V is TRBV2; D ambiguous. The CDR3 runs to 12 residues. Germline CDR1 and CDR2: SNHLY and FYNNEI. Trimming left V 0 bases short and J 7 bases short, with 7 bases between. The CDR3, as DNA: TGTGCCAGCAGTGAAGCGGATAGTGAGCAGTACTTC. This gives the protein CASSEADSEQYF. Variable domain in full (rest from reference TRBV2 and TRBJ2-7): EPEVTQTPSHQVTQMGQEVILRCVPISNHLYFYWYRQILGQKVEFLVSFYNNEISEKSEIFDDQFSVERPDGSNFTLKIRSTKLEDSAMYFCASSEADSEQYFGPGTRLTVT.

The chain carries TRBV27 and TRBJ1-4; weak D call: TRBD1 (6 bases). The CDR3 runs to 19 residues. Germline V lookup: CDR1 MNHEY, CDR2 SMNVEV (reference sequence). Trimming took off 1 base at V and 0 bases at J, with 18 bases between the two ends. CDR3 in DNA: TGTGCCAGCAGTTTATTGGGCCCCAGGGGTCCCTCAACTAATGAAAAACTGTTTTTT. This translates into CASSLLGPRGPSTNEKLFF.

The chain's CDR3 is CASSLRTGPDEDTQYF. The CDR3 bases are TGTGCCAGCAGCTTACGGACGGGGCCCGATGAGGATACGCAGTATTTT. The chain employs TRBV13 and TRBJ2-3; D could derive from TRBD1 or TRBD2 (5 bases each). Trimming stripped 2 bases from V and 6 bases from J, with 18 bases between. The CDR3 runs 16 residues. The germline V gene encodes CDR1 PRHDT and CDR2 FYEKMQ (reference sequence).

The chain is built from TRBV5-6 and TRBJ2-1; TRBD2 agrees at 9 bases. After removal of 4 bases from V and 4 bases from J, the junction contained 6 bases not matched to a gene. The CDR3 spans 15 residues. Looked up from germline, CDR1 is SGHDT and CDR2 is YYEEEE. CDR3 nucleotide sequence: TGTGCCAGCAGCGTTAGCGGGGGCCGTTACAATGAGCAGTTCTTC. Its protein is CASSVSGGRYNEQFF. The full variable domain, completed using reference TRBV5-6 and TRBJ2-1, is DAGVTQSPTHLIKTRGQQVTLRCSPKSGHDTVSWYQQALGQGPQFIFQYYEEEERQRGNFPDRFSGHQFPNYSSELNVNALLLGDSALYLCASSVSGGRYNEQFFGPGTRLTVL.

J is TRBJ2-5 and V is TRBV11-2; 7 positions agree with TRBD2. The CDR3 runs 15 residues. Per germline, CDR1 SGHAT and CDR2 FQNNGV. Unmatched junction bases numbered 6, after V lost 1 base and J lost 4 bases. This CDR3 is CASSLAGRTIETQYF. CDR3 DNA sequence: TGTGCCAGCAGCTTAGCCGGGAGGACCATAGAGACCCAGTACTTC. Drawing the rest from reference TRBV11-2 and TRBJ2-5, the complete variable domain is EAGVAQSPRYKIIEKRQSVAFWCNPISGHATLYWYQQILGQGPKLLIQFQNNGVVDDSQLPKDRFSAERLKGVDSTLKIQPAKLEDSAVYLCASSLAGRTIETQYFGPGTRLLVL.